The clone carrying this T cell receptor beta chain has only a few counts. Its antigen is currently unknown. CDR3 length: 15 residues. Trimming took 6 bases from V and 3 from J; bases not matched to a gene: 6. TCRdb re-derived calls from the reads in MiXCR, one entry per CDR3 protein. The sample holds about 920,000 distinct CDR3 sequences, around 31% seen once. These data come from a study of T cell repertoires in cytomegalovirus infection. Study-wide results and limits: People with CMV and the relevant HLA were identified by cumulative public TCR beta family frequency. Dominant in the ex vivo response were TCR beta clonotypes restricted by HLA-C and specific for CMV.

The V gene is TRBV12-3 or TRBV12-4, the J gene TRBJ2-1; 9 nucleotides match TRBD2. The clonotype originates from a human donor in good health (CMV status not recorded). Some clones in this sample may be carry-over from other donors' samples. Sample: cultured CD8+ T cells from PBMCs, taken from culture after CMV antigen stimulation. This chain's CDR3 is CASRPSGGRYNEQFF. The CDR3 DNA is TGTGCCAGCAGGCCGAGCGGGGGGCGCTACAATGAGCAGTTCTTC.